The 32 T cell receptor beta chains reported below all come from one sample, sequenced in a study of T cell responses to AZD1222 COVID-19 vaccine. Sequencing used immunoSEQ multiplex PCR; TCRdb keeps in-frame clones, though not all of them. The sample consists of approximately 130,000 clones, around nine tenths of them appearing once. Sequencing used peripheral blood, obtained on day 0 of AZD1222 vaccination. All receptors come from an adult in good health.

This chain connects TRBV23-1 to TRBJ1-5, with unresolved D. TRBV23-1 is labeled an ORF, and its function is uncertain. The CDR3 totals 12 residues. V lost 5 bases and J 1 base, leaving 3 bases between the germline ends. Written as DNA, the CDR3 is TGCGCCAGCAGTGACAGCAATCAGCCCCAGCATTTT. It specifies CASSDSNQPQHF.

This clone was seen only once. The sample carries other DNA sequences with the same CDR3. The chain carries TRBV2 and TRBJ1-6; D uncertain. V was clipped by 6 bases and J by 7 bases, with 10 bases between them. CDR1 and CDR2 (germline): SNHLY, FYNNEI. CDR3 length: 13 amino acids. CDR3 loop: CASSVGPNSPLHF. Here the CDR3 DNA reads TGTGCCAGCAGCGTTGGCCCAAATTCACCCCTCCACTTT.

The chain is built from TRBV30 and TRBJ1-2; 10 nucleotides line up with TRBD1. The V gene's germline CDR1 is GTSNPN and CDR2 SVGIG (reference sequence). The CDR3 consists of 13 residues. V shed 4 bases, J shed 5 bases, and the junction held 4 bases outside the gene matches. DNA for the CDR3: TGTGCCTGGAACCGGGACAGGGGATATGGCTACACCTTC. Protein sequence: CAWNRDRGYGYTF.

The chain has TRBV6-5 and TRBJ2-3, with a weak D call TRBD2 (6 bases). V was cut by 2 bases and J by 4 bases, with 13 bases left in between. The CDR3 is 15 residues long. CDR1 is MNHEY, CDR2 SVGAGI, per germline. CDR3 loop: CASSYGGRSPDTQYF. CDR3 DNA sequence: TGTGCCAGCAGTTACGGGGGGAGGAGCCCAGATACGCAGTATTTT.

The count of this clone is one. The chain carries TRBV3-1 (or the pseudogene TRBV3-2) and TRBJ1-1, with D perhaps matching TRBD1 (5 bases). The CDR3 is 15 amino acids. Trimming left V 6 bases short and J 4 bases short, with 18 bases between. The germline V gene encodes CDR1 LGHDT and CDR2 YNNKEL (reference sequence). CDR3 DNA sequence: TGTGCCAGCAGTCATGGTGTGGGGGTGTTCACTGAAGCTTTCTTT. The encoded protein is CASSHGVGVFTEAFF.

The genes are TRBV7-3 and TRBJ2-1; 12 bases are a match to TRBD2. CDR1 is SGHTA and CDR2 is FQGTGA in the germline V gene. There are 14 residues in the CDR3. After removal of 5 bases from V and 9 bases from J, the junction contained 5 bases not matched to a gene. The CDR3 nucleotides are TGTGCCAGCAGCCCTAGCGGGAGGGCCGGTGAGCAGTTCTTC. This translates into CASSPSGRAGEQFF.

The genes are TRBV12-3 or TRBV12-4 and TRBJ1-1, with D hard to call. V lost 3 bases to trimming and J lost 1 base, with 6 bases between them. CDR3 size: 13 residues. The CDR3 is CASSFTRNTEAFF. The CDR3 nucleotides read TGTGCCAGCAGTTTTACCAGGAACACTGAAGCTTTCTTT.

J is TRBJ2-5 and V is TRBV3-1 (or the pseudogene TRBV3-2); D not resolved. Germline V gives CDR1 LGHDT, CDR2 YNNKEL (reference sequence). V was shortened by 1 base and J by 5 bases, with 5 bases between the two germline ends. This CDR3 has 12 residues. The CDR3 loop is CASSQVKETQYF. CDR3 nucleotides: TGTGCCAGCAGCCAAGTCAAGGAGACCCAGTACTTC.

V is TRBV29-1 and J is TRBJ2-1; no reliable D call. The CDR3 extends over 12 amino acids. Trimming pared 2 bases from V and 4 bases from J, leaving 6 bases between. Germline V gene sequence: CDR1 SQVTM, CDR2 ANQGSEA. The CDR3 nucleotides are TGCAGCGTTGAACCCAGGTACAATGAGCAGTTCTTC. Its protein product is CSVEPRYNEQFF.

V usage is TRBV3-1 (or the pseudogene TRBV3-2) and J usage is TRBJ1-1, with D perhaps TRBD1 (5 bases). With 3 bases removed from V and 0 bases from J, the gap between germline ends came to 14 bases. CDR3 length: 16 residues. Per the germline V gene, CDR1 is LGHDT and CDR2 is YNNKEL (reference sequence). The CDR3 here is CASSHGGGTVNTEAFF. CDR3 in DNA: TGTGCCAGCAGCCATGGTGGGGGGACGGTGAACACTGAAGCTTTCTTT.

Here the CDR3 reads CASISWGVGGYTF. The CDR3 nucleotides read TGTGCCAGTATTTCGTGGGGCGTGGGCGGCTACACCTTC. The chain carries TRBV19 and TRBJ1-2; the D gene is possibly TRBD1 (5 bases). The germline gives CDR1 LNHDA, CDR2 SQIVND (reference sequence). CDR3 length equals 13 residues. The ends were cut back, 7 bases at V and 8 bases at J, with 17 bases in the middle.

The gene calls are TRBV5-6 and TRBJ1-1; D perhaps matches TRBD1 (5 bases). With 2 bases removed from V and 5 bases from J, the gap between germline ends came to 13 bases. Germline V lookup: CDR1 SGHDT, CDR2 YYEEEE. The CDR3 runs to 14 residues. For the CDR3, the DNA is TGTGCCAGCAGCTTTGGGGCGGATAATACTGAAGCTTTCTTT. Translating it yields CASSFGADNTEAFF.

The chain joins TRBV7-2 to TRBJ1-3; a weak D match, TRBD1 (6 bases). The CDR3 runs 14 residues. Germline CDR1 reads SGHTA; CDR2 reads FQGNSA. With 8 bases removed from V and 0 bases from J, the gap between germline ends came to 11 bases. The CDR3: CASHDRNSGNTIYF. As DNA, the CDR3 is TGTGCCAGCCACGACAGGAACTCTGGAAACACCATATATTTT.

The chain joins TRBV6-6 to TRBJ1-2; unclear D gene. V was pared by 6 bases and J by 4 bases, with 15 bases between. In germline, CDR1 is MNHNY, CDR2 SVGAGI (reference sequence). The CDR3 has 14 amino acids. Here the CDR3 reads CASRDQNNSYGYTF. The CDR3 nucleotides are TGTGCCAGCAGGGACCAGAACAATAGCTATGGCTACACCTTC.

The chain combines TRBV9 with TRBJ1-1; possibly TRBD1 for D (5 bases). CDR1 SGDLS and CDR2 YYNGEE come from the germline V gene. With 3 bases removed from V and 1 base from J, the gap between germline ends came to 10 bases. The CDR3 is 14 amino acids. The CDR3 nucleotides read TGTGCCAGCAGCGCCGCAGGGTCGAACACTGAAGCTTTCTTT. Translated, it gives CASSAAGSNTEAFF.

This chain links TRBV3-1 (or the pseudogene TRBV3-2) with TRBJ2-3; 8 bases align to TRBD2. This CDR3 has 15 residues. V shed 1 base, J shed 1 base, and the junction held 1 base outside the gene matches. In germline, CDR1 is LGHDT, CDR2 YNNKEL (reference sequence). CDR3: CASSQGSGGTDTQYF. CDR3 coding DNA: TGTGCCAGCAGCCAAGGTAGCGGGGGCACAGATACGCAGTATTTT.

The chain has TRBV20-1 and TRBJ1-1; the D is unclear. With 0 bases removed from V and 11 bases from J, the gap between germline ends came to 7 bases. This CDR3 has 10 amino acids. The germline V gene encodes CDR1 DFQATT and CDR2 SNEGSKA (reference sequence). The CDR3 region is CSARDERAFF. The CDR3 region has the DNA TGCAGTGCTAGAGACGAAAGGGCTTTCTTT.

J is TRBJ2-1 and V is TRBV3-1 (or the pseudogene TRBV3-2); D remains unclear. Germline V gives CDR1 LGHDT, CDR2 YNNKEL (reference sequence). The CDR3 is 11 residues long. Trimming cost V 8 bases and J 2 bases, with 4 bases left between them. The CDR3 spells CASLAYNEQFF. DNA of the CDR3: TGTGCCAGCCTCGCCTACAATGAGCAGTTCTTC.

The chain uses TRBV5-1 and TRBJ2-7, with TRBD1 matching over 9 bases. There are 14 residues in the CDR3. Looked up from germline, CDR1 is SGHRS and CDR2 is YFSETQ. Trimming took 5 bases from V and 1 from J; bases not matched to a gene: 4. The CDR3 region has the DNA TGCGCCAGCAGTTATGGGACAGGGTCCTACGAGCAGTACTTC. Amino acid sequence: CASSYGTGSYEQYF.

The rearrangement joins TRBV28 to TRBJ2-1; TRBD2 matches 10 bases. V was clipped by 6 bases and J by 5 bases; unmatched bases: 7. The V gene's germline CDR1 is MDHEN and CDR2 SYDVKM. This CDR3 is built from 15 residues. The chain's CDR3 is CASSALAGVNNEQFF. The CDR3 region has the DNA TGTGCCAGCAGCGCGCTAGCGGGAGTGAACAATGAGCAGTTCTTC. Variable domain in full (rest from reference TRBV28 and TRBJ2-1): DVKVTQSSRYLVKRTGEKVFLECVQDMDHENMFWYRQDPGLGLRLIYFSYDVKMKEKGDIPEGYSVSREKKERFSLILESASTNQTSMYLCASSALAGVNNEQFFGPGTRLTVL.

This chain uses TRBV19 with TRBJ1-2; 8 bases line up with TRBD1. The CDR3 consists of 13 residues. The V gene's germline CDR1 is LNHDA and CDR2 SQIVND (reference sequence). Trimming at V came to 6 bases and at J to 6 bases, leaving 6 bases not matched to a gene. The CDR3 region has the DNA TGTGCCAGTAGAAAGGCAGGGGGCGATGGCTACACCTTC. The encoded protein is CASRKAGGDGYTF.

The chain recombines TRBV29-1 with TRBJ1-1; tentative D call: TRBD1 (5 bases). The CDR3 spans 15 residues. Per the germline V gene, CDR1 is SQVTM and CDR2 is ANQGSEA. V was shortened by 5 bases and J by 7 bases, with 23 bases between the two germline ends. DNA for the CDR3: TGCAGCGTTCCTACTCCCCAGGGAGGCATCAGTGAAGCTTTCTTT. This codes for CSVPTPQGGISEAFF. The entire variable domain, with the rest obtained from reference TRBV29-1 and TRBJ1-1, is as follows: SAVISQKPSRDICQRGTSLTIQCQVDSQVTMMFWYRQQPGQSLTLIATANQGSEATYESGFVIDKFPISRPNLTFSTLTVSNMSPEDSSIYLCSVPTPQGGISEAFFGQGTRLTVV.

This clone was picked up one time. The V call is TRBV4-2, the J call TRBJ2-7; TRBD1 is a possible D gene (6 bases). The V gene's germline CDR1 is LGHNA and CDR2 YNFKEQ. The CDR3 contains 14 residues. Deletions cut 4 bases from V and 0 bases from J, with 10 bases between. As DNA, the CDR3 is TGTGCCAGCAGCCCCCGACAGGTCTCCTACGAGCAGTACTTC. Encoded protein: CASSPRQVSYEQYF.

The rearrangement joins TRBV7-9 to TRBJ2-1; 10 nucleotides align to TRBD1. The germline V gene has CDR1 SEHNR and CDR2 FQNEAQ (reference sequence). After removal of 5 bases from V and 5 bases from J, the junction contained 12 bases not matched to a gene. The CDR3 runs to 17 residues. The CDR3 loop is CASSLWTGGRKDNEQFF. The CDR3 nucleotides read TGTGCCAGCAGCCTCTGGACAGGGGGTAGGAAAGACAATGAGCAGTTCTTC.

This chain connects TRBV4-2 to TRBJ1-1; D is possibly TRBD1 (5 bases). Trimming removed 4 bases at V and 4 bases at J, with 22 bases between. The germline V gene has CDR1 LGHNA and CDR2 YNFKEQ. This CDR3 region has 17 residues. The chain's CDR3 is CASSPHYGNRRGTEAFF. The CDR3 nucleotides are TGTGCCAGCAGCCCGCACTACGGGAACAGGAGAGGCACTGAAGCTTTCTTT.

This clone was counted a single time. This chain links TRBV29-1 with TRBJ2-7; 13 bases are shared with TRBD2. There are 14 residues in the CDR3. Germline CDR1 reads SQVTM; CDR2 reads ANQGSEA. With 6 bases clipped from V and 7 bases from J, the junction kept 9 bases outside the gene matches. Here the CDR3 reads CSVVLAGGPSEQYF. As DNA, the CDR3 is TGCAGCGTCGTACTAGCGGGAGGGCCTAGTGAGCAGTACTTC.

The V gene is TRBV7-2, the J gene TRBJ1-5, with D unclear. Trimming shortened V by 1 base and J by 7 bases, and 14 bases separated the two germline ends. The CDR3 covers 15 residues. The germline V gene has CDR1 SGHTA and CDR2 FQGNSA. The CDR3 loop is CASSLGVVGGQPQHF. The DNA of the CDR3 is TGTGCCAGCAGCTTAGGGGTCGTGGGAGGGCAGCCCCAGCATTTT.

V and J are TRBV7-6 and TRBJ1-3, with 7 bases fitting TRBD1. Germline-derived CDR1 and CDR2 are SGHVS and FNYEAQ. The V and J ends lost 5 bases and 2 bases, in that order; junction bases with no gene match: 6. This CDR3 region has 15 residues. This chain's CDR3 is CASSPSTGTGNTIYF. In DNA, the CDR3 is TGTGCCAGCAGCCCATCGACAGGGACTGGAAACACCATATATTTT.

This chain links TRBV6-2 or TRBV6-3 with TRBJ2-7; D remains ambiguous. In germline, CDR1 is MNHEY, CDR2 SVGEGT. Trimming cost V 0 bases and J 3 bases, with 6 bases left between them. The CDR3 spans 13 residues. DNA for the CDR3: TGTGCCAGCAGTTACTCTAGGCACTACGAGCAGTACTTC. This sequence encodes CASSYSRHYEQYF.

The chain joins TRBV4-1 to TRBJ2-2, with 7 nucleotides matching TRBD1. Germline CDR1 and CDR2: MGHRA and YSYEKL. The CDR3 sequence is 15 residues long. Trimming at V came to 7 bases and at J to 1 base, leaving 6 bases not matched to a gene. CDR3 region: CASTTTGRNTGELFF. The CDR3 nucleotides are TGCGCCAGCACTACGACAGGGAGGAACACCGGGGAGCTGTTTTTT.

The chain combines TRBV18 with TRBJ1-3; D gene uncertain. The CDR3 length is 16 residues. Trimming shortened V by 1 base and J by 0 bases, and 10 bases separated the two germline ends. The V gene's germline CDR1 is KGHSH and CDR2 LQKENI. CDR3 in amino acids: CASSPRPELSGNTIYF. DNA for the CDR3: TGTGCCAGCTCACCACGTCCGGAGCTCTCTGGAAACACCATATATTTT.

This chain joins TRBV28 and TRBJ1-2; possible D gene TRBD1, 6 bases. Germline lookup yields CDR1 MDHEN and CDR2 SYDVKM. CDR3 length equals 15 residues. V gave up 3 bases and J gave up 4 bases, with 15 bases separating them. This CDR3 is CASSLGATGVYGYTF. The CDR3 nucleotides are TGTGCCAGCAGTTTGGGGGCGACGGGGGTCTATGGCTACACCTTC.